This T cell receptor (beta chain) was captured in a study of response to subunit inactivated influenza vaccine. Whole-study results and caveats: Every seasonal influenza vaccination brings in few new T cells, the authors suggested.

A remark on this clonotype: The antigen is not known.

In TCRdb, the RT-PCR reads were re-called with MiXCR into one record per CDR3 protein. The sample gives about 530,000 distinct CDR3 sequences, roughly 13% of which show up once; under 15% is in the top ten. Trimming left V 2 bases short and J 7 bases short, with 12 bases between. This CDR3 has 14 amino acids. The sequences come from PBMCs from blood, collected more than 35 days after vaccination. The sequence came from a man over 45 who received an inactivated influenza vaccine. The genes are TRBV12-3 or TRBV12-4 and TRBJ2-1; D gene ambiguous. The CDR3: CASSLLSGRNEQFF. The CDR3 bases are TGTGCCAGCAGTTTACTATCCGGTCGGAATGAGCAGTTCTTC.